This T cell receptor beta chain was documented in a study of T cell responses to AZD1222 COVID-19 vaccine. Assay used: immunoSEQ multiplex PCR; TCRdb lists only in-frame clones, some missing. The repertoire includes tens of thousands of clones, approximately 86% of them detected once, and about 7% sits in the top ten. Remarks on this clone: Other nucleotide sequences in the sample specify the same CDR3.

The germline V gene encodes CDR1 SGDLS and CDR2 YYNGEE. The CDR3 runs 14 residues. The J segment lost 5 bases and the V segment lost 2 bases, leaving 2 bases of the junction unmatched. Sequencing used peripheral blood, obtained 28 days after the second AZD1222 dose. The TCR was taken from an adult who received the AZD1222 COVID-19 vaccine. This chain links TRBV9 with TRBJ2-1; 9 nucleotides match TRBD1. CDR3 DNA: TGTGCCAGCAGCGTCGGACAGGGGAACAATGAGCAGTTCTTC. Its translation: CASSVGQGNNEQFF.